Listed here are 9 T cell receptor beta chains from one sample, sequenced in a study of blood T cell repertoires in COVID-19. The table came from immunoSEQ multiplex PCR; TCRdb's copy has only in-frame clones and leaves some out. The data hold more than 200,000 clones, with around 81% observed a single time. The sample comprised PBMCs or T cells enriched from blood (not recorded which). Receptor source: a woman in her thirties or forties with acute COVID-19.

The chain has TRBV4-3 and TRBJ1-2; D perhaps matches TRBD1 (5 bases). This CDR3 contains 14 residues. Germline CDR1 and CDR2: LGHNA and YSLEER. V lost 0 bases and J 7 bases, leaving 12 bases between the germline ends. The DNA for the CDR3 is TGCGCCAGCAGCCAAGAACAGGAATCAGGTGGCTACACCTTC. It translates to CASSQEQESGGYTF.

This clone was detected only a few times. The chain recombines TRBV10-3 with TRBJ1-2, with D tentatively TRBD1 (5 bases). Germline assignment: CDR1 ENHRY and CDR2 SYGVKD. This CDR3 spans 14 amino acids. Trimming stripped 2 bases from V and 5 bases from J, with 12 bases between. The CDR3 DNA is TGTGCCATCAGTGAGCCGAGACAGCCGTATGGCTACACCTTC. The encoded protein is CAISEPRQPYGYTF.

The chain is built from TRBV6-1 and TRBJ2-1; perhaps TRBD2 as D (5 bases). The CDR3 is 16 amino acids. The germline gives CDR1 MNHNS, CDR2 SASEGT. Trimming took off 8 bases at V and 12 bases at J, with 29 bases between the two ends. The DNA for the CDR3 is TGTGCCAGCGGTGGGCCCGACCCGATATCGGGGATACGGCAGTTCTTC. Translation: CASGGPDPISGIRQFF.

The chain combines TRBV7-9 with TRBJ2-1; D is ambiguous. The CDR3 contains 13 residues. The germline V gene encodes CDR1 SEHNR and CDR2 FQNEAQ (reference sequence). V was clipped by 9 bases and J by 8 bases, with 17 bases between them. The CDR3 sequence is CASEDSSADEQFF. As DNA, the CDR3 is TGTGCCAGTGAGGATTCCTCAGCCGATGAGCAGTTCTTC.

The chain recombines TRBV7-6 with TRBJ2-7; 14 bases are a match to TRBD2. The CDR3 covers 16 residues. The ends lost 3 bases at V and 7 bases at J; junction bases unmatched: 8. Germline values: CDR1 SGHVS, CDR2 FNYEAQ. CDR3 loop: CASSLGLAGAAGEQYF. CDR3 sequence (DNA): TGTGCCAGCAGCTTGGGACTAGCGGGAGCCGCGGGGGAGCAGTACTTC.

The rearrangement links TRBV27 to TRBJ1-1, with D perhaps TRBD1 (6 bases). The V gene lost 7 bases and the J gene lost 1 base, with 13 bases spanning the gap. Germline V gives CDR1 MNHEY, CDR2 SMNVEV (reference sequence). This CDR3 comprises 14 residues. The CDR3 DNA sequence: TGTGCCAGCACCGCGAGGGGGAAGAACACTGAAGCTTTCTTT. It specifies CASTARGKNTEAFF.

This clone was detected ten times or more. The J gene is TRBJ1-2, the V gene TRBV6-5; TRBD1 matches at 8 bases. The V gene's germline CDR1 is MNHEY and CDR2 SVGAGI. V shed 0 bases and J 4 bases; nucleotides not matched to a gene: 7. This CDR3 is built from 16 residues. This CDR3 reads CASSYSGQGAGYGYTF. CDR3 coding DNA: TGTGCCAGCAGTTACTCGGGTCAGGGGGCCGGCTATGGCTACACCTTC.

CDR3 residues: CASSLEGQIPTGELFF. The CDR3 nucleotides are TGCGCCAGCAGCTTGGAGGGACAGATCCCCACCGGGGAGCTGTTTTTT. The V and J genes are TRBV5-1 and TRBJ2-2; 7 nucleotides align to TRBD1. The germline gives CDR1 SGHRS, CDR2 YFSETQ. V was clipped by 0 bases and J by 4 bases; unmatched bases: 6. The CDR3 loop spans 16 amino acids.

The chain is built from TRBV3-1 (or the pseudogene TRBV3-2) and TRBJ1-6; 9 bases agree with TRBD1. This CDR3 is built from 13 residues. V was pared by 10 bases and J by 7 bases, with 5 bases of the junction left unmatched. The germline V gene encodes CDR1 LGHDT and CDR2 YNNKEL (reference sequence). The CDR3 nucleotides are TGTGCCACCGCCGACAGGGGGAATTCACCCCTCCACTTT. Translated, it gives CATADRGNSPLHF.